The rows below give T cell receptor beta chains drawn from one sample of a study of human T cells and chemical hapten exposure. Each CDR3 protein gets one entry after TCRdb re-called the RACE reads with MiXCR. The sample consists of about 350,000 distinct CDR3 sequences, about 6.9% of them appearing once. The sample consisted of whole blood, taken in connection with sensitization to the hapten diphenylcyclopropenone (DPC). These TCRs come from a woman aged 18-35 years with alopecia areata. Some clones in this sample may be carry-over from other donors' samples. CDR3s include the opening cysteine and the closing phenylalanine or tryptophan. The D gene is left open where the match is weak. Clone size is given for some rows only: seen once, a few or many times, or a class if the clone is expanded.

v_gene	len	j_gene	abundance	d_gene	CDR3nt	CDR3aa
TRBV11-2	13	TRBJ1-1	many	.	TGTGCCAGCAGCTTATCAGGGTTCACTGAAGCTTTCTTT	CASSLSGFTEAFF
TRBV29-1	18	TRBJ1-1	many	TRBD1	TGCAGCGTTGACCGGGACAGAACTGATTACCACATGAACACTGAAGCTTTCTTT	CSVDRDRTDYHMNTEAFF
TRBV4-3	14	TRBJ1-5	many	TRBD1	TGCGCCAGCAGCACCTACAGGGGTGCTCAGCCCCAGCATTTT	CASSTYRGAQPQHF
TRBV6-2/TRBV6-3	12	TRBJ1-1	.	.	TGTGCCAGCAGCCGCACCCAGGACAGCTCCTATTTT	CASSRTQDSSYF
TRBV11-3	15	TRBJ2-1	many	.	TGTGCCAGCAGCTTAGATCGAGGAATGCACAATGAGCAGTTCTTC	CASSLDRGMHNEQFF
TRBV19	15	TRBJ2-2	.	.	TGTGCCAGTAGTCGAGGCCTAGCGTACACCGGGGAGCTGTTTTTT	CASSRGLAYTGELFF
TRBV5-1	14	TRBJ1-2	many	.	TGCGCCAGCACCCCGGAAACCGGCCGCTATGGCTACACCTTC	CASTPETGRYGYTF
TRBV20-1	14	TRBJ2-1	.	TRBD1	TGCAGTAGACAAGCCGGGACAGAATACAATGAGCAGTTCTTC	CSRQAGTEYNEQFF
TRBV9	13	TRBJ1-1	many	.	TGTGCCAGCAGCGTAGACGTGAACACTGAAGCTTTCTTT	CASSVDVNTEAFF
TRBV6-2/TRBV6-3	14	TRBJ1-2	many	.	TGTGCCAGCAGCCGGGCCGGCCCACACTATGGCTACACCTTC	CASSRAGPHYGYTF
TRBV2	14	TRBJ2-3	.	.	TGTGCCAGCAGAAGACTACCACAACCGGATACGCAGTATTTT	CASRRLPQPDTQYF
TRBV7-6	13	TRBJ1-4	many	.	TGTGCCAGCAGCTTAGTCGAAAATGAAAAACTGTTTTTT	CASSLVENEKLFF
TRBV4-1	15	TRBJ1-2	few	.	TGCGCCAGCAGCCAAGGCGCGGGCAGACAGTATGGCTACACCTTC	CASSQGAGRQYGYTF
TRBV2	14	TRBJ2-3	.	.	TGTGCCAGCAGTCTTCAGGGGGGGCGGGATACGCAGTATTTT	CASSLQGGRDTQYF
TRBV7-2	18	TRBJ2-7	.	TRBD2	TGTGCCAGCAGCCCAAGGACTAGCGGGGGGGCCGGGATCGGCGAGCAGTACTTC	CASSPRTSGGAGIGEQYF
TRBV7-2	14	TRBJ1-4	many	.	TGTGCCAGCAGCCAGGGGCCTACTAATGAAAAACTGTTTTTT	CASSQGPTNEKLFF
TRBV2	14	TRBJ2-7	many	.	TGTGCCAGCAGTGATGGGCTGGCGACGGACGAGCAGTACTTC	CASSDGLATDEQYF
TRBV24-1	13	TRBJ1-6	few	.	TGTGCCACCGAACCGAGTAGCTATTCACCCCTCCACTTT	CATEPSSYSPLHF
TRBV20-1	15	TRBJ2-1	.	TRBD1	TGCAGTGCTAGTGCCGGGACAGGGTTCGCCAATGAGCAGTTCTTC	CSASAGTGFANEQFF
TRBV6-5	14	TRBJ1-1	many	.	TGTGCCAGCAGTCGCACAGGTCTTAACACTGAAGCTTTCTTT	CASSRTGLNTEAFF
TRBV4-3	14	TRBJ1-4	many	TRBD1	TGCGCCAGCAGCCAAGTGACAGGGGCTGAAAAACTGTTTTTT	CASSQVTGAEKLFF
TRBV18	14	TRBJ1-4	.	.	TGTGCCAGCTCACGGGCAGGGACTAATGAAAAACTGTTTTTT	CASSRAGTNEKLFF
TRBV15	15	TRBJ1-4	many	TRBD1	TGTGCCACCAGACAGCGACAGGGGTGGAACGAAAAACTGTTTTTT	CATRQRQGWNEKLFF
TRBV12-3/TRBV12-4	13	TRBJ2-3	.	.	TGTGCCAGCAGTTTATCGGGGTTGGATACGCAGTATTTT	CASSLSGLDTQYF